This T cell receptor (beta chain) was sequenced in a study of T cell responses to AZD1222 COVID-19 vaccine. Findings and limits, study-wide: Nearly half of spike-specific TCRs reportedly target variant regions that are unmutated in the B.1.351 and B.1.1.7 variants. Most donors were white British, females outnumbered males, and clonal diversity was possibly underestimated. Regions 160-218 and 743-854 dominated among vaccine-associated CD4 TCRs spanning spike.

With V trimmed by 2 bases and J by 9 bases, 13 bases remained unmatched. The germline CDR1 and CDR2 sequences are SGHVS and FQNEAQ. CDR3 length: 18 amino acids. A word on this clone: Its antigen is still unknown.

Libraries were prepared by immunoSEQ multiplex PCR; TCRdb keeps only in-frame clonotypes and omits some of them. Here the sample spans 150,000 to 200,000 clones, 90% to 95% being singletons. This TCR came from an adult who received the AZD1222 COVID-19 vaccine. The sequences come from peripheral blood, collected 28 days after the second AZD1222 dose. This rearrangement joins TRBV7-8 to TRBJ1-6, with 10 nucleotides matching TRBD1. The CDR3 nucleotides are TGTGCCAGCAGCTTACTCCAACGACCGACAGGGGGCTTTTCACCCCTCCACTTT. Protein sequence: CASSLLQRPTGGFSPLHF.